This T cell receptor beta chain was profiled in a study of blood T cells in healthy people across ages (dated by TCRdb to between 2015 and 2017). Notes on the research overall: In model experiments, template switching captured about one uniquely barcoded TCR beta cDNA molecule for every two T cells. The study measured age-related changes in TCR beta repertoire diversity using deep sequencing normalized with unique cDNA molecular identifiers. Four age groups were formed from the donors: young (average 16 years), middle-aged (just under 40), aged (more than 55) and long-lived (around 82). To avoid experimental bias, donors of different ages were distributed randomly across sequencing lanes. For two donors (one aged 18 to 29 and one aged 80 or older), the study analyzed two additional independent replicas of 1 million unique cDNA reads from the same blood draw. Broad study findings and their caveats: Conclusive comparison of naive and antigen-experienced compartments was prevented by the profiling of bulk unsorted PBMCs. As age increased, observed TCR beta diversity per million T cells dropped in a roughly linear way, and a significant reduction was already evident by age 40. Compared with the aged group, the long-lived group had more naive CD4+ T cells, fewer expanded clones and increased TCR diversity, a pattern suggesting age selection. There was a strong correlation between observed TCR beta diversity and the percentage of naive T cells measured by flow cytometry. Estimates of total diversity based on one million sequenced T cells were regarded as lower bounds and as underestimates. Donor CMV infection status was unknown, potentially confounding age-related changes in expanded clonotypes.

Library preparation was by 5' RACE. The instrument was an Illumina HiSeq 2500. A second roughly 7 to 11 cycle PCR used a sample-barcoded 5' primer and a J-beta primer mix. Each TCR beta cDNA molecule received a unique molecular identifier from a template-switch 5' adaptor carrying 12 random nucleotides. Each sample yielded at least 2.5 million CDR3-containing paired-end reads. All of the RNA was converted into first-strand cDNA using the Mint cDNA synthesis kit, with a TRBC-specific oligonucleotide serving as the primer. Following uracil-DNA glycosylase treatment, all cDNA underwent a first 18-cycle PCR with the universal primers M1SS and BC2_uni_R. Turning to the authors' computational methods: For normalization, 1 million high-quality reads, each with a distinct molecular identifier, were randomly selected from each sample. Reads with shared molecular identifiers were discarded instead of being binned into consensus sequences. MiTCR, set to a Q25 quality threshold and the strictest error-elimination algorithm, was used for CDR3 identification, clonotype clustering and error correction. Lower-bound total TCR beta diversity was estimated with a nonparametric unseen species model using Euler transformation. TCRdb reanalyzed the raw reads on its own, using fastp at Q25 for trimming and MiXCR for clone calling, and kept in-frame beta chains. Here each entry gathers all rows of one CDR3 protein and keeps the most common genes and DNA. The V and J calls shown here were made by TCRdb, not taken from the authors' results. The sample table records just under 750,000 distinct CDR3 sequences; about a fifth of these occur just once. Roughly 22% of the sample is in the top ten clones.

CDR3 length: 20 amino acids, cysteine to phenylalanine. The only DNA kept is the CDR3, 60 bases in frame from the first base. Looking up the germline V gene (reference sequence) yields CDR1 LGHDT and CDR2 YNNKEL. Ends trimmed: V by 0 bases, J by 5 bases; bases unmatched to a gene: 12. The donors were roughly 39 Caucasian individuals from Russia, aged 6 to 90 years, who were systemically healthy. Each donor gave about 9.7 milliliters of peripheral blood, drawn into EDTA-treated Vacutainer tubes. PBMCs were isolated by Ficoll-Paque density-gradient centrifugation, with at least 6 million obtained per sample. Trizol reagent was used to extract total RNA from the PBMCs, yielding at least 6 micrograms per sample. For every donor, flow cytometry on a PBMC aliquot measured the percentage of naive CD45RAhigh/CD27high T cells. As regards this clonotype: Its antigen target is currently unknown. Qualities for individual bases were not recorded, and no much larger clone is one base off.

The material sequenced was blood. Recombination connected TRBV3-1 to TRBJ2-1; 14 middle bases align to TRBD2. The TCR originated in a man aged 65-85 years in good health. At the DNA level, the sequence is TGTGCCAGCAGCCAAGATGGGGGACTAGCGGGGGCATTCCCCAACAATGAGCAGTTCTTC. Protein translation: CASSQDGGLAGAFPNNEQFF.